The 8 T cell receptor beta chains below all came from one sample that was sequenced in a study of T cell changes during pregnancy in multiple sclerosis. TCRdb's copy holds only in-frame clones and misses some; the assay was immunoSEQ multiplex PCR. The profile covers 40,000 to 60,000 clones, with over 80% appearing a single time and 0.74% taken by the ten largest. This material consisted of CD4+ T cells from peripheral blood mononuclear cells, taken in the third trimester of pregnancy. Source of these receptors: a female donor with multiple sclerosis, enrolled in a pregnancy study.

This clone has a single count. The CDR3 spells CASSLARVGLNTEAFF. The CDR3 DNA reads TGTGCCAGCAGCTTAGCCAGGGTGGGGTTGAACACTGAAGCTTTCTTT. The J gene is TRBJ1-1, the V gene TRBV7-6; TRBD1 might be the D (5 bases). Germline V CDR1 and CDR2: SGHVS, FNYEAQ. Trimming removed 0 bases at V and 0 bases at J, with 11 bases between. The length of the CDR3 is 16 residues.

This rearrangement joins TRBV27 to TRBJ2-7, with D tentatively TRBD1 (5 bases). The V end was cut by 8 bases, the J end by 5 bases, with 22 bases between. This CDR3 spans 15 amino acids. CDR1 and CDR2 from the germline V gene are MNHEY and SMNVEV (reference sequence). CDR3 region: CASGSQVAGWDEQYF. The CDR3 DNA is TGTGCCAGCGGCTCGCAGGTGGCAGGGTGGGACGAGCAGTACTTC.

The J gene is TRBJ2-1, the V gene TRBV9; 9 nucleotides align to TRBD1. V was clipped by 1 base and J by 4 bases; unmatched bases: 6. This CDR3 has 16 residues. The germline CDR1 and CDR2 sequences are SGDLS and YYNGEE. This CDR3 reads CASSVIPGQGYNEQFF. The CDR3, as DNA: TGTGCCAGCAGCGTAATCCCGGGACAGGGATACAATGAGCAGTTCTTC.

CDR3 amino acids: CASSKALQGCPSSYEQYF. DNA of the CDR3: TGTGCCAGCAGCAAAGCTCTACAGGGCTGCCCCAGCTCCTACGAGCAGTACTTC. The chain combines TRBV21-1 with TRBJ2-7; the DNA was not compared with TRBD1, the D call given in the table. TRBV21-1 is labeled a pseudogene. This CDR3 is 18 amino acids long.

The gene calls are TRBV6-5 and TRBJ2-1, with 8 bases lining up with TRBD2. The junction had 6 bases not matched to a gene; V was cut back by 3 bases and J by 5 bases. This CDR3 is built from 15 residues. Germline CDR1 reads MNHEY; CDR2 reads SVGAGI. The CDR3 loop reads CASSYRFSGNNEQFF. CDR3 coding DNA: TGTGCCAGCAGTTATCGGTTTAGCGGGAACAATGAGCAGTTCTTC.

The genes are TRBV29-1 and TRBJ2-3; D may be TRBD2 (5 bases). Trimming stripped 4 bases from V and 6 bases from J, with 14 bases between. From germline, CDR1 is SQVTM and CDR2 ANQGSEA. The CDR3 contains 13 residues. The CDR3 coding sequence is TGCAGCGTTGGTAGCGTGATGGGGGATACGCAGTATTTT. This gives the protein CSVGSVMGDTQYF.

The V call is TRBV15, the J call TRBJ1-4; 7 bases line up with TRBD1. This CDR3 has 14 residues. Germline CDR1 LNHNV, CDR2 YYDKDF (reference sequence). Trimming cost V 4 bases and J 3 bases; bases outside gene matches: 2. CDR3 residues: CATSKGASNEKLFF. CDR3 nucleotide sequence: TGTGCCACCAGCAAGGGGGCTTCTAATGAAAAACTGTTTTTT.

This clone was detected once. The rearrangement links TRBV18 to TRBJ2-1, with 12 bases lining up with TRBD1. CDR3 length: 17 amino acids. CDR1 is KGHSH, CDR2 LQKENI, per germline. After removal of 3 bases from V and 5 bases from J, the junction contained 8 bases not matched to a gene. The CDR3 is CASSPFPGQGAHNEQFF. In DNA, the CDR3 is TGTGCCAGCTCACCTTTCCCGGGACAGGGGGCCCACAATGAGCAGTTCTTC.